Below are 32 T cell receptor beta chains sequenced from a single sample in a study of tumor-infiltrating lymphocytes in primary liver carcinoma. Starting material for RNA and DNA co-extraction consisted of roughly 19-30 mg of unsorted bulk tissue. TCR beta cDNA came from about 470 ng total RNA, primed with a constant-region primer. Libraries covering TCR beta were generated through three nested multiplex PCR rounds (using a slightly modified ARM-PCR). Investigators reported that the first two PCR rounds, at 10 cycles each, used TRBV1-TRBV30 forward primers with a C-beta reverse primer. MiXCR, applied by TCRdb to the multiplex PCR reads, yields one record per CDR3 protein. Of under 130,000 distinct CDR3 sequences in the sample, 82% were seen once. Specimen: liver tumor tissue from sampling region 3. Subset specified: tumor region T3, left-lateral pole. These receptors were obtained from a man in his forties or fifties with primary liver carcinoma and hepatitis B virus infection.

For this clonotype: An end of the junction does not agree with germline; a read error may underlie this. The chain employs TRBV10-2 and TRBJ2-7; 8 bases fit TRBD2. From germline, CDR1 is WSHSY and CDR2 SAAADI. The CDR3 is 17 amino acids. CDR3 region: CPSTSSGTNGRANEQYF. Written as DNA, the CDR3 is TGCCCCAGCACCTCATCCGGGACTAACGGGAGGGCCAACGAGCAGTACTTC.

This clonotype was detected only once. V usage is TRBV29-1 and J usage is TRBJ2-1, with TRBD2 matching over 7 bases. CDR3 size: 11 residues. Germline V gene sequence: CDR1 SQVTM, CDR2 ANQGSEA. The chain's CDR3 is CSVKWEGEQFF. In nucleotides, the CDR3 is TGCAGTGTTAAGTGGGAGGGTGAGCAGTTCTTC.

A word on this clonotype: At one boundary the junction diverges from the germline segment, which might be a read error. The rearrangement links TRBV6-1 to TRBJ1-4; D ambiguous. The CDR3 has 16 residues. CDR1 is MNHNS and CDR2 is SASEGT in the germline V gene. Here the CDR3 DNA reads TGTGCCAGCAGTGGAGCGGCTCTGGCAACTAATGGAAAACTGTTTTTT. This gives the protein CASSGAALATNGKLFF.

On this clonotype: Lacking the conserved final phenylalanine or tryptophan, this CDR3 likely reflects a read error. This CDR3 reads CSVALTGLHEQYI. CDR3 nucleotide sequence: TGCAGCGTTGCCCTGACAGGGCTCCACGAGCAGTACATA. This sequence joins TRBV29-1 and TRBJ2-7, with 7 positions matching TRBD1. V trimming: 4 bases; J trimming: 5 bases; junction bases outside the gene matches: 8. Looked up from germline, CDR1 is SQVTM and CDR2 is ANQGSEA. This CDR3 comprises 13 residues.

The rearrangement links TRBV30 to TRBJ2-4, with D possibly being TRBD1 or TRBD2 (5 bases each). With 5 bases removed from V and 2 bases from J, the gap between germline ends came to 16 bases. Germline V lookup: CDR1 GTSNPN, CDR2 SVGIG (reference sequence). CDR3 size: 15 residues. CDR3 residues: CAWGNLGVTKNIQYF. The CDR3 DNA sequence: TGTGCCTGGGGTAACCTGGGGGTAACCAAAAACATTCAGTACTTC.

The chain is built from TRBV29-1 and TRBJ1-2, with 7 bases identical to TRBD1. The CDR3 is made up of 12 amino acids. Germline values: CDR1 SQVTM, CDR2 ANQGSEA. The junction had 4 bases not matched to a gene; V was cut back by 4 bases and J by 5 bases. CDR3 sequence: CSVAGGTYGYTF. In DNA form, the CDR3 reads TGCAGCGTTGCAGGGGGTACATATGGCTACACCTTC.

As regards this clonotype: The junction and the germline gene differ at one end; a read error may be behind it. The gene calls are TRBV6-2 or TRBV6-3 and TRBJ2-1; TRBD1 matches 7 bases. The CDR3 length is 16 residues. Germline V gene sequence: CDR1 MNHEY, CDR2 SVGEGT. CDR3 DNA: TGTGCCAGCAGTTACGCGGATGTGACAGGGAACGATGAGCAGTTCTTT. Translation: CASSYADVTGNDEQFF.

This clonotype was seen just once. A junction boundary mismatches the germline segment, possibly from a read error. The gene calls are TRBV12-3 or TRBV12-4 and TRBJ1-2, with D unresolved. The CDR3 consists of 15 residues. The CDR3 DNA follows: TGTACCAGCAGTTTAGGGCAGCTCTCGTTATTACGCTACACCTTC. This translates into CTSSLGQLSLLRYTF.

The CDR3 region is CSAPTAGSPGLSATQYF. In DNA, the CDR3 is TGCAGTGCCCCGACAGCGGGATCCCCAGGGTTGTCGGCTACGCAGTATTTT. The chain links TRBV29-1 to TRBJ2-3; 7 bases fit TRBD2. This CDR3 contains 17 residues. CDR1 SQVTM and CDR2 ANQGSEA come from the germline V gene.

A word on this clonotype: One junction end does not reproduce the germline sequence, and a read error may be involved. Here the CDR3 DNA reads TGCGCCAACAGCTTAAGTGGGAGCGCGGAAGAGACCCAGTACTTC. It is translated as CANSLSGSAEETQYF. The chain joins TRBV5-1 to TRBJ2-5, with D perhaps matching TRBD2 (5 bases). This CDR3 has 15 residues. CDR1 is SGHRS and CDR2 is YFSETQ in the germline V gene.

About this clonotype itself: The junction departs from germline at one end; a sequencing error may be responsible. V usage is TRBV29-1 and J usage is TRBJ2-7, with TRBD2 identical over 14 bases. Germline CDR1 and CDR2: SQVTM and ANQGSEA. CDR3 length: 16 residues. The CDR3 loop is CSVNQGLAGVLYEQYF. The CDR3 DNA reads as TGCAGCGTGAACCAGGGACTAGCGGGAGTGTTATACGAGCAATACTTC.

About this clonotype: One end of the junction varies from germline; a read error may be responsible. V and J are TRBV28 and TRBJ2-2, with unresolved D. Looked up from germline, CDR1 is MDHEN and CDR2 is SYDVKM. This CDR3 comprises 13 residues. The CDR3 loop is CACSLSLTGELFF. The CDR3 nucleotides read TGTGCCTGCAGTTTGTCACTCACTGGGGAGCTGTTTTTT.

Of note for this clonotype: At one of its ends the junction is not consistent with the germline gene, which may arise from a read error. V is TRBV27 and J is TRBJ1-6; no definite D call. This CDR3 comprises 13 residues. Germline V gene lookup returns CDR1 MNHEY and CDR2 SMNVEV (reference sequence). As DNA, the CDR3 is TGTGCCTGCAGCGGACTGGATTATTCATCCCTCCACTTT. As protein: CACSGLDYSSLHF.

About this clonotype itself: The junction does not match germline at one end; this may be a read error. The J gene is TRBJ2-7, the V gene TRBV10-2; D is unresolved. Germline CDR1 and CDR2: WSHSY and SAAADI. The CDR3 sequence is 13 residues long. Written as DNA, the CDR3 is TGTGCCAGCAGTAGGGCACTCTACTACGAGCAGTACTTC. Its translation: CASSRALYYEQYF.

This clonotype was observed a single time. This sequence joins TRBV29-1 and TRBJ1-1; D not resolved. Germline assignment: CDR1 SQVTM and CDR2 ANQGSEA. Trimming pared 8 bases from V and 5 bases from J, leaving 21 bases between. CDR3 length equals 14 residues. The CDR3 DNA is TGCAGCCTCCGCCCGTCCGGGAGAAATACTGAAGCTTTCTTT. Its translation: CSLRPSGRNTEAFF.

This clonotype has a single count. Since the CDR3 does not end with the conserved phenylalanine or tryptophan, this likely comes from a read error. The J gene is TRBJ1-4, the V gene TRBV6-5; D might be TRBD1 (5 bases). The CDR3 sequence is 15 residues long. In germline, CDR1 is MNHEY, CDR2 SVGAGI. The CDR3 region is CASKVGVIGVENLFS. The CDR3 region has the DNA TGTGCCAGCAAAGTCGGTGTAATAGGGGTTGAAAACCTGTTTTCT.

A few counts support this clonotype. The chain links TRBV19 to TRBJ2-6, with D possibly being TRBD1 (6 bases). V lost 6 bases to trimming and J lost 2 bases, with 11 bases between them. In germline, CDR1 is LNHDA, CDR2 SQIVND (reference sequence). This CDR3 has 15 residues. CDR3 DNA: TGTGCCAGTAGGAAGGGGGATGCTGGGGCCAACGTCCTGACTTTC. It yields the protein CASRKGDAGANVLTF.

A note on this clonotype: Given the absence of the conserved phenylalanine or tryptophan at the CDR3 end, a read error is likely. The chain has TRBV12-3 or TRBV12-4 and TRBJ1-1, with D tentatively TRBD1 (5 bases). V dropped 4 bases and J dropped 1 base, with 10 bases sitting between them. This CDR3 spans 14 amino acids. The CDR3 sequence: CASSSGDSNTEAFS. The CDR3 DNA reads TGTGCCAGCAGTTCGGGGGATTCGAACACTGAAGCTTTCTCT.

A word on this clonotype: A read error may account for a junction end that differs from germline. V and J are TRBV5-4 and TRBJ2-3, with 8 nucleotides matching TRBD2. From germline, CDR1 is SGHNT and CDR2 YYREEE (reference sequence). The CDR3 runs to 15 residues. CDR3 DNA: TGTGCCAGCAGCTTGCAAGCGGGGGAGACGGATAGGCAGTATTTT. It specifies CASSLQAGETDRQYF.

Comment on this clonotype: This likely comes from a read error, as the CDR3 has no conserved phenylalanine or tryptophan at its end. This chain connects TRBV28 to TRBJ2-3, with a possible D match to TRBD2 (6 bases). The CDR3 has 14 amino acids. Trimming cost V 6 bases and J 0 bases, with 10 bases left between them. Germline lookup yields CDR1 MDHEN and CDR2 SYDVKM. CDR3 in amino acids: CASRLAGSTDTQYS. The CDR3 DNA follows: TGTGCCAGCAGGTTGGCGGGGAGCACAGATACGCAGTATTCG.

In this sample, this clonotype turned up a few times. One end of the junction is discordant with germline, which a read error may explain. The V gene is TRBV4-3, the J gene TRBJ1-6; D not resolved. Germline V gives CDR1 LGHNA, CDR2 YSLEER. The CDR3 length is 15 residues. The CDR3 reads CASSSEGWANSPLHF. CDR3 DNA sequence: TGCGCCAGCAGCAGTGAGGGTTGGGCGAATTCACCACTCCACTTT.

On this clonotype: This CDR3 fails to terminate in the conserved phenylalanine or tryptophan, so it likely reflects a read error. J is TRBJ2-1 and V is TRBV4-3; possible D gene TRBD2, 6 bases. The CDR3 consists of 16 residues. The germline V gene encodes CDR1 LGHNA and CDR2 YSLEER. The CDR3 sequence is CASSQDRSGLHNEQFL. CDR3 coding DNA: TGCGCCAGCAGTCAAGATAGGAGCGGGTTACACAATGAGCAGTTCTTA.

This clonotype was observed a few times. A much larger clone lies one base from this, so it may be a read error. V usage is TRBV28 and J usage is TRBJ1-6; D not certain. CDR3 length equals 14 residues. Germline-derived CDR1 and CDR2 are MDHEN and SYDVKM. This CDR3 is CASSLAGLNSPIHF. The CDR3 DNA follows: TGTGCCAGCAGTTTAGCCGGGTTAAATTCACCCATCCACTTT. Complete variable domain (other parts from reference TRBV28 and TRBJ1-6): DVKVTQSSRYLVKRTGEKVFLECVQDMDHENMFWYRQDPGLGLRLIYFSYDVKMKEKGDIPEGYSVSREKKERFSLILESASTNQTSMYLCASSLAGLNSPIHFGNGTRLTVT.

Of note for this clonotype: One end of the junction does not line up with germline, which may come from a read error. V is TRBV6-1 and J is TRBJ2-6; maybe TRBD1 (6 bases). The CDR3 totals 17 residues. Germline loops: CDR1 MNHNS, CDR2 SASEGT. CDR3 sequence: CASIARDTISWANVLTF. The CDR3 DNA is TGTGCCAGCATTGCCCGGGACACAATCTCTTGGGCCAACGTCCTGACTTTC.

There are many counts of this clonotype. This chain links TRBV11-2 with TRBJ2-1; no firm D call. This CDR3 has 13 amino acids. Trimming stripped 2 bases from V and 16 bases from J, with 18 bases between. Germline CDR1 is SGHAT and CDR2 is FQNNGV. CDR3 bases: TGTGCCAGCAGCTTACGGCTAAACAATTTTCCCTTCTTC. Translating it yields CASSLRLNNFPFF. The full variable domain, with the rest looked up from reference TRBV11-2 and TRBJ2-1, is EAGVAQSPRYKIIEKRQSVAFWCNPISGHATLYWYQQILGQGPKLLIQFQNNGVVDDSQLPKDRFSAERLKGVDSTLKIQPAKLEDSAVYLCASSLRLNNFPFFGPGTRLTVL.

This clonotype has only a few counts. The CDR3 region has the DNA TGTGCCAGCAGCTCACAGGGGGCTAGGACAGATACGCAGTATTTT. Its protein is CASSSQGARTDTQYF. The rearrangement uses TRBV7-9 and TRBJ2-3; 9 positions match TRBD1. CDR1 and CDR2 from the germline V gene are SEHNR and FQNEAQ (reference sequence). CDR3 length: 15 amino acids. V lost 4 bases, J lost 3 bases, and 5 bases stayed unmatched.

This clonotype was recorded only once. The junction departs from the called germline gene at one end, perhaps through a read error. The J gene is TRBJ2-7, the V gene TRBV7-8; perhaps TRBD2 as D (7 bases). This CDR3 is 17 amino acids long. CDR1 and CDR2 (germline): SGHVS, FQNEAQ. The CDR3 nucleotides are TGTGTCAGCAGCCTGAAGGGGGGGACTACAGCTACCCTCGAGCAGTACTTC. It codes for CVSSLKGGTTATLEQYF.

This clonotype was picked up one time. The gene calls are TRBV6-2 or TRBV6-3 and TRBJ2-7; 8 nucleotides agree with TRBD1. Germline V CDR1 and CDR2: MNHEY, SVGEGT. The V gene end was trimmed by 11 bases and the J gene end by 7 bases; junction bases not matched to a gene: 7. CDR3 length equals 11 residues. The CDR3: CAGTDRGEQYF. The DNA for the CDR3 is TGTGCCGGCACCGACAGGGGAGAGCAGTACTTC.

This clonotype has more than one count but fewer than ten. The genes are TRBV9 and TRBJ2-3, with TRBD2 identical over 8 bases. In germline, CDR1 is SGDLS, CDR2 YYNGEE. This CDR3 has 15 amino acids. V lost 1 base, J lost 4 bases, and 5 bases stayed unmatched. The CDR3 DNA reads as TGTGCCAGCAGCGTATTGGGGACTAGGGCAGATACGCAGTATTTT. This codes for CASSVLGTRADTQYF.

The rearrangement joins TRBV12-3 or TRBV12-4 to TRBJ2-7; possible D gene TRBD2, 5 bases. The CDR3 length is 13 residues. The germline V and J ends were trimmed by 10 bases and 9 bases, with 22 bases remaining between them. In nucleotides, the CDR3 is TGTGCCAACACTGTGAAATGGGAGCCCGTGCAGTACTTC. Its protein is CANTVKWEPVQYF.

The table lists this clonotype with a count of one. One end of the junction does not line up with germline, which may come from a read error. The V gene is TRBV10-3, the J gene TRBJ1-1, with D uncertain. This CDR3 has 13 amino acids. CDR1 and CDR2 from the germline V gene are ENHRY and SYGVKD. The CDR3 region is CVSTSGENTEAIF. CDR3 coding DNA: TGTGTCAGCACGAGTGGGGAGAACACTGAAGCTATCTTT.

A single count supports this clonotype. The junction differs from germline at one of its ends, possibly a read error. CDR3 coding DNA: TGTGCCATCAGTGAGTTTAACACCGTGAACATTGAAGATTTCTTT. Amino acids: CAISEFNTVNIEDFF. The rearrangement links TRBV10-3 to TRBJ1-1, with D unclear. This CDR3 contains 15 residues. The V gene's germline CDR1 is ENHRY and CDR2 SYGVKD.